The 24 T cell receptor beta chains presented below share a single source sample, sequenced in a study of long-term antiretroviral therapy in people with HIV (dated by TCRdb to 2021 to 2024). The immunoSEQ hsTCRB v3.0 assay was used at survey level resolution to sequence the TRB variable region. TCRdb carries this immuneACCESS record with in-frame sequences only. Its versions omit some clonotypes, under half of them owing to an unresolved V gene in the studies checked, with the rest unexplained. This sample comprises 20,000 to 30,000 clones, about 85% of them detected only once. The ten biggest clones cover roughly a tenth of the sample. The sequencing used unsorted PBMCs, collected 2.3 years after starting antiretroviral therapy. The receptor set was obtained from a man aged 40-49 years with HIV.

The rearrangement joins TRBV5-1 to TRBJ2-5, with D possibly matching TRBD1 (6 bases). CDR3 length: 15 residues. CDR1 and CDR2 from the germline V gene are SGHRS and YFSETQ. V was cut by 4 bases and J by 2 bases, with 15 bases left in between. The CDR3 DNA is TGCGCCAGCAGCCCAGGGACACTCGGGCAAGAGACCCAGTACTTC. Protein product: CASSPGTLGQETQYF.

This clone was seen only once. For the CDR3, the DNA is TGCGCCAGCAGCGATGACAGGGGGCCTTACGAGCAGTACTTC. This sequence encodes CASSDDRGPYEQYF. The chain is built from TRBV5-1 and TRBJ2-7; 10 nucleotides align to TRBD1. Germline CDR1 SGHRS, CDR2 YFSETQ. The CDR3 has 14 residues. With 4 bases clipped from V and 4 bases from J, the junction kept 5 bases outside the gene matches.

This chain links TRBV18 with TRBJ2-1; 10 positions agree with TRBD2. Germline values: CDR1 KGHSH, CDR2 LQKENI. V trimming: 1 base; J trimming: 7 bases; junction bases outside the gene matches: 4. The length of the CDR3 is 15 residues. The CDR3 DNA reads TGTGCCAGCTCACCACTAGCGGGGGGATTTAATGAGCAGTTCTTC. Translating it yields CASSPLAGGFNEQFF.

The chain carries TRBV6-5 and TRBJ2-2; D unclear. Germline V CDR1 and CDR2: MNHEY, SVGAGI. Between the trimmed V and J ends, which lost 8 bases and 0 bases, there was a span of 13 bases. This CDR3 is 15 amino acids long. CDR3 bases: TGTGCCAGCGCTCCAGGACCGTCGAACACCGGGGAGCTGTTTTTT. This codes for CASAPGPSNTGELFF.

V is TRBV5-8 and J is TRBJ2-7; no reliable D call. The V gene's germline CDR1 is SGHTS and CDR2 YDEGEE. Trimming removed 4 bases from V and 2 bases from J, with 7 bases in between. The CDR3 is made up of 12 amino acids. The CDR3 loop reads CASSPRTYEQYF. Here the CDR3 DNA reads TGTGCCAGCAGCCCCCGGACCTACGAGCAGTACTTC.

The gene calls are TRBV2 and TRBJ1-4; D not certain. V dropped 6 bases and J dropped 0 bases, with 8 bases sitting between them. The germline V gene has CDR1 SNHLY and CDR2 FYNNEI. This CDR3 contains 14 residues. CDR3 in DNA: TGTGCCAGCAGGATACGTGCAACTAATGAAAAACTGTTTTTT. Amino acid sequence: CASRIRATNEKLFF.

The chain recombines TRBV13 with TRBJ1-1; 8 positions match TRBD1. The germline CDR1 and CDR2 sequences are PRHDT and FYEKMQ (reference sequence). The CDR3 has 14 amino acids. The V segment lost 2 bases and the J segment 2 bases; nucleotides outside the gene matches: 1. This chain's CDR3 is CASSLTGGNTEAFF. The CDR3, as DNA: TGTGCCAGCAGCTTAACAGGGGGTAACACTGAAGCTTTCTTT.

The chain joins TRBV5-5 to TRBJ2-5, with D possibly being TRBD1 (6 bases). V lost 4 bases to trimming and J lost 6 bases, with 13 bases between them. Germline-derived CDR1 and CDR2 are SGHKS and YYEKEE (reference sequence). The CDR3 has 13 residues. CDR3 in amino acids: CASSPLTGQTQYF. DNA of the CDR3: TGTGCCAGCAGCCCCCTGACAGGACAGACCCAGTACTTC. The entire variable domain, with the rest obtained from reference TRBV5-5 and TRBJ2-5, is as follows: DAGVTQSPTHLIKTRGQQVTLRCSPISGHKSVSWYQQVLGQGPQFIFQYYEKEERGRGNFPDRFSARQFPNYSSELNVNALLLGDSALYLCASSPLTGQTQYFGPGTRLLVL.

V is TRBV19 and J is TRBJ1-1; TRBD1 matches at 10 bases. Per the germline V gene, CDR1 is LNHDA and CDR2 is SQIVND (reference sequence). V lost 5 bases to trimming and J lost 3 bases; unmatched junction nucleotides: 6. The CDR3 is made up of 15 amino acids. The CDR3 sequence is CASSAGQGLDTEAFF. The CDR3 DNA is TGTGCCAGTAGTGCGGGACAGGGGCTGGACACTGAAGCTTTCTTT. The full variable domain, in which reference TRBV19 and TRBJ1-1 provide the parts outside the CDR3, is DGGITQSPKYLFRKEGQNVTLSCEQNLNHDAMYWYRQDPGQGLRLIYYSQIVNDFQKGDIAEGYSVSREKKESFPLTVTSAQKNPTAFYLCASSAGQGLDTEAFFGQGTRLTVV.

The chain recombines TRBV10-3 with TRBJ1-2; TRBD1 might be the D (5 bases). The CDR3 contains 15 residues. Germline loops: CDR1 ENHRY, CDR2 SYGVKD. V gave up 6 bases and J gave up 1 base, with 15 bases separating them. CDR3 nucleotide sequence: TGTGCCATCAGGCTCCAGGGAGGGGATAACTATGGCTACACCTTC. This gives the protein CAIRLQGGDNYGYTF.

The chain couples TRBV2 to TRBJ2-4; D is possibly TRBD2 (7 bases). The germline V gene encodes CDR1 SNHLY and CDR2 FYNNEI. This CDR3 spans 14 amino acids. Trimming removed 4 bases at V and 7 bases at J, with 14 bases between. The CDR3 here is CASSGGGRANIQYF. CDR3 DNA sequence: TGTGCCAGCAGTGGGGGGGGCAGGGCGAACATTCAGTACTTC. Filled out from reference TRBV2 and TRBJ2-4, the complete variable domain reads EPEVTQTPSHQVTQMGQEVILRCVPISNHLYFYWYRQILGQKVEFLVSFYNNEISEKSEIFDDQFSVERPDGSNFTLKIRSTKLEDSAMYFCASSGGGRANIQYFGAGTRLSVL.

The chain's CDR3 is CASSNRGINTEAFF. DNA of the CDR3: TGTGCCAGCAGTAACAGGGGCATTAACACTGAAGCTTTCTTT. This chain uses TRBV25-1 with TRBJ1-1; TRBD1 aligns across 7 bases. J lost 2 bases, V lost 5 bases, and 5 bases had no gene match. Germline loops: CDR1 MGHDK, CDR2 SYGVNS. This CDR3 spans 14 amino acids.

This clone has a handful of counts. This chain joins TRBV7-8 and TRBJ1-5, with D unresolved. From germline, CDR1 is SGHVS and CDR2 FQNEAQ. The CDR3 is 13 amino acids. Trimming left V 1 base short and J 9 bases short, with 10 bases between. The CDR3 region is CASSLERPGPQHF. For the CDR3, the DNA is TGTGCCAGCAGCTTAGAACGTCCTGGGCCCCAGCATTTT.

The V call is TRBV2, the J call TRBJ1-1; D is undetermined. V lost 6 bases and J lost 3, with 8 bases in between. This CDR3 spans 12 amino acids. Germline V lookup: CDR1 SNHLY, CDR2 FYNNEI. The CDR3 DNA is TGTGCCAGCAGCTCAGGTTACACTGAAGCTTTCTTT. Its protein product is CASSSGYTEAFF.

The J gene is TRBJ2-1, the V gene TRBV4-1; D is undetermined. V dropped 0 bases and J dropped 5 bases, with 20 bases sitting between them. From germline, CDR1 is MGHRA and CDR2 YSYEKL. The CDR3 length is 18 residues. The CDR3 nucleotides read TGCGCCAGCAGCCAAGACGCTTCACCGGGCCGGAGCGACAATGAGCAGTTCTTC. It yields the protein CASSQDASPGRSDNEQFF.

J is TRBJ2-7 and V is TRBV5-4, with 10 bases aligning to TRBD1. Looked up from germline, CDR1 is SGHNT and CDR2 is YYREEE (reference sequence). CDR3 length: 14 residues. With V trimmed by 4 bases and J by 5 bases, 6 bases remained unmatched. The CDR3 region has the DNA TGTGCCAGCAGCCCGGGACAGGGGAGGAACGAGCAGTACTTC. Its protein is CASSPGQGRNEQYF.

This clone was seen a few times. The chain uses TRBV4-2 and TRBJ2-2; a weak D match, TRBD1 (5 bases). The CDR3 runs to 17 residues. Trimming pared 3 bases from V and 4 bases from J, leaving 18 bases between. The germline CDR1 and CDR2 sequences are LGHNA and YNFKEQ. CDR3 DNA sequence: TGTGCCAGCAGCCATGACATTGGGCCTCAGGGCACCGGGGAGCTGTTTTTT. This translates into CASSHDIGPQGTGELFF.

The chain links TRBV4-1 to TRBJ2-7; TRBD1 aligns across 9 bases. With V trimmed by 2 bases and J by 2 bases, 7 bases remained unmatched. Per the germline V gene, CDR1 is MGHRA and CDR2 is YSYEKL. This CDR3 has 16 residues. CDR3 sequence reads: CASSQIAGTGTYEQYF. CDR3 DNA sequence: TGCGCCAGCAGCCAAATTGCCGGGACAGGGACCTACGAGCAGTACTTC.

The J gene is TRBJ2-7, the V gene TRBV5-1, with 10 positions matching TRBD2. The CDR3 extends over 16 amino acids. The V and J ends lost 4 bases and 0 bases, in that order; junction bases with no gene match: 7. Germline CDR1 reads SGHRS; CDR2 reads YFSETQ. CDR3 DNA sequence: TGCGCCAGCAGCCCCATTAGCGGGAGGAGCTCCTACGAGCAGTACTTC. Protein: CASSPISGRSSYEQYF.

The J gene is TRBJ2-7, the V gene TRBV30; TRBD1 matches 8 bases. Germline CDR1 is GTSNPN and CDR2 is SVGIG (reference sequence). The CDR3 contains 15 residues. V shed 0 bases and J 3 bases; nucleotides not matched to a gene: 7. The DNA for the CDR3 is TGTGCCTGGAGTGTAGTCGGAACAGGGGGCTACGAGCAGTACTTC. This gives the protein CAWSVVGTGGYEQYF. Filled out from reference TRBV30 and TRBJ2-7, the complete variable domain reads SQTIHQWPATLVQPVGSPLSLECTVEGTSNPNLYWYRQAAGRGLQLLFYSVGIGQISSEVPQNLSASRPQDRQFILSSKKLLLSDSGFYLCAWSVVGTGGYEQYFGPGTRLTVT.

The V gene is TRBV29-1, the J gene TRBJ2-7; D remains ambiguous. The CDR3 is 12 amino acids. In germline, CDR1 is SQVTM, CDR2 ANQGSEA. V lost 4 bases and J 2 bases, leaving 9 bases between the germline ends. CDR3 region: CSVGHSAYEQYF. The CDR3, as DNA: TGCAGCGTTGGACACAGTGCCTACGAGCAGTACTTC.

J is TRBJ2-5 and V is TRBV18, with D unclear. The CDR3 totals 12 residues. Germline CDR1 reads KGHSH; CDR2 reads LQKENI. V was trimmed by 5 bases and J by 2 bases, leaving 6 bases between them. Written as DNA, the CDR3 is TGTGCCAGCTCAAGCGATCAAGAGACCCAGTACTTC. Protein sequence: CASSSDQETQYF.

The rearrangement joins TRBV7-6 to TRBJ2-1; D might be TRBD2 (5 bases). V lost 0 bases and J lost 10, with 10 bases in between. The germline V gene has CDR1 SGHVS and CDR2 FNYEAQ. This CDR3 contains 13 residues. CDR3 region: CASSLAGREEQFF. CDR3 nucleotides: TGTGCCAGCAGCTTAGCGGGTAGGGAGGAGCAGTTCTTC.

A few counts support this clone. The V gene is TRBV6-1, the J gene TRBJ2-7; 14 bases match TRBD2. Trimming cost V 6 bases and J 5 bases; bases outside gene matches: 6. CDR1 is MNHNS and CDR2 is SASEGT in the germline V gene. The length of the CDR3 is 15 residues. The CDR3 nucleotides read TGTGCCAGCAGGGGGACTAGCGGGAGTACGGACGAGCAGTACTTC. This gives the protein CASRGTSGSTDEQYF.